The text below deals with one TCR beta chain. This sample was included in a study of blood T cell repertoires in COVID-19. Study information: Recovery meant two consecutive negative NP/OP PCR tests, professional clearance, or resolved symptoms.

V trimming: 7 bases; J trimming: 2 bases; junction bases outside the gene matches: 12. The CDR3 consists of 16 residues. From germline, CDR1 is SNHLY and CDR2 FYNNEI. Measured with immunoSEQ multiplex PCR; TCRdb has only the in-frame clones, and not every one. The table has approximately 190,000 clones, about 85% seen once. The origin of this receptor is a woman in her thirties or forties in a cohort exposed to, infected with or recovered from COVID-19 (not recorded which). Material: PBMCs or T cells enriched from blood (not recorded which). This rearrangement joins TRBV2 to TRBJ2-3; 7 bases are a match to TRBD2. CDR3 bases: TGTGCCAGCACCGAAGGTACTAGCGAAACCACAGATACGCAGTATTTT. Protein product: CASTEGTSETTDTQYF.